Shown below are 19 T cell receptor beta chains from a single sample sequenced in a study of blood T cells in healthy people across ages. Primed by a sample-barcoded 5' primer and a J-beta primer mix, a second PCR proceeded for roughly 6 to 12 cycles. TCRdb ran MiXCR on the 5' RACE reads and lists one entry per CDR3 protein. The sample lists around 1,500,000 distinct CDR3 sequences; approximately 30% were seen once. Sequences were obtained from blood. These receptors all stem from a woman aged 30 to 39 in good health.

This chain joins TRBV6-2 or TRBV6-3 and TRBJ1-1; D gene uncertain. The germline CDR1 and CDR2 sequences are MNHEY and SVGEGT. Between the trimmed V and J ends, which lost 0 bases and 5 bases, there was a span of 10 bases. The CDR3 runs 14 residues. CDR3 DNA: TGTGCCAGCAGTTACTCTTCGGATAGGACTGAAGCTTTCTTT. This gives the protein CASSYSSDRTEAFF.

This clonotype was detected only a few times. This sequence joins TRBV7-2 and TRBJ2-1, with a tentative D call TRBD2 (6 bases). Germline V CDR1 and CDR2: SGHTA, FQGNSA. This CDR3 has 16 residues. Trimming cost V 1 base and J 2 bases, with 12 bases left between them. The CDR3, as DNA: TGTGCCAGCAGCTTAGATGGGGGAGGTACCTACAATGAGCAGTTCTTC. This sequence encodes CASSLDGGGTYNEQFF.

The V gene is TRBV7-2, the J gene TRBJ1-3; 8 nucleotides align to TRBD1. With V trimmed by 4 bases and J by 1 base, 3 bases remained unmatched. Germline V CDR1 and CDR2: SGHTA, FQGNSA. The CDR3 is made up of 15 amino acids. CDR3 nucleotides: TGTGCCAGCAGCTACCGACAGGGGTCTGGAAACACCATATATTTT. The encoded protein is CASSYRQGSGNTIYF. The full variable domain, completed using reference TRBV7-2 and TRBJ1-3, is GAGVSQSPSNKVTEKGKDVELRCDPISGHTALYWYRQSLGQGLEFLIYFQGNSAPDKSGLPSDRFSAERTGGSVSTLTIQRTQQEDSAVYLCASSYRQGSGNTIYFGEGSWLTVV.

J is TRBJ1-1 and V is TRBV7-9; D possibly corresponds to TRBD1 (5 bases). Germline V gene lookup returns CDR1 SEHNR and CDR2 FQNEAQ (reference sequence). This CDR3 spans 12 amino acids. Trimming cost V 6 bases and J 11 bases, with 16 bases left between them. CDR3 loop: CASRIWTGRAFF. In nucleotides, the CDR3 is TGTGCCAGCAGGATTTGGACGGGGCGGGCTTTCTTT.

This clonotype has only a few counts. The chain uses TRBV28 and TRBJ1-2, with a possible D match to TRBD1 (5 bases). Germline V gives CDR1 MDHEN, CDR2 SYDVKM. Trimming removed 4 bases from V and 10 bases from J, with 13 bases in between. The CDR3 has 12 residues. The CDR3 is CASSSALGDYTF. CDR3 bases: TGTGCCAGCAGTTCCGCCCTGGGGGACTACACCTTC.

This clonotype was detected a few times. CDR3 sequence: CASSYTGAETQYF. The CDR3 bases are TGTGCCAGCAGTTACACAGGGGCAGAGACCCAGTACTTC. The chain has TRBV6-2 or TRBV6-3 and TRBJ2-5, with 7 bases identical to TRBD1. The V gene end was trimmed by 2 bases and the J gene end by 4 bases; junction bases not matched to a gene: 1. The germline gives CDR1 MNHEY, CDR2 SVGEGT. The CDR3 contains 13 residues.

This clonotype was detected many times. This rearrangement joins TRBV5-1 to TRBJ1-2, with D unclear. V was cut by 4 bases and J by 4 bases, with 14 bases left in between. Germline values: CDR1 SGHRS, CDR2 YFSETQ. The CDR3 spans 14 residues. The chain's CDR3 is CASSAEGGAYGYTF. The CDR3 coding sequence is TGCGCCAGCAGCGCGGAGGGCGGCGCCTATGGCTACACCTTC. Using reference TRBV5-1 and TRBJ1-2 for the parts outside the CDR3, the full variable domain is KAGVTQTPRYLIKTRGQQVTLSCSPISGHRSVSWYQQTPGQGLQFLFEYFSETQRNKGNFPGRFSGRQFSNSRSEMNVSTLELGDSALYLCASSAEGGAYGYTFGSGTRLTVV.

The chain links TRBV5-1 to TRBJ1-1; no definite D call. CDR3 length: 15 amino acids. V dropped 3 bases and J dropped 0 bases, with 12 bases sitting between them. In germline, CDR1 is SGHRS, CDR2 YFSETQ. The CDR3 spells CASSSVTGMNTEAFF. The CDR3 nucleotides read TGCGCCAGCAGCTCCGTTACGGGCATGAACACTGAAGCTTTCTTT. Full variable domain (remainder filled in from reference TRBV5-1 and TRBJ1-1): KAGVTQTPRYLIKTRGQQVTLSCSPISGHRSVSWYQQTPGQGLQFLFEYFSETQRNKGNFPGRFSGRQFSNSRSEMNVSTLELGDSALYLCASSSVTGMNTEAFFGQGTRLTVV.

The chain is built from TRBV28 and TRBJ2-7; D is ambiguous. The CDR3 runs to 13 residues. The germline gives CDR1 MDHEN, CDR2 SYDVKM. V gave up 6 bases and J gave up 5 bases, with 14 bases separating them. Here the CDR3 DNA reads TGTGCCAGCAGCTCCAGCCGGGCGGACGAGCAGTACTTC. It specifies CASSSSRADEQYF.

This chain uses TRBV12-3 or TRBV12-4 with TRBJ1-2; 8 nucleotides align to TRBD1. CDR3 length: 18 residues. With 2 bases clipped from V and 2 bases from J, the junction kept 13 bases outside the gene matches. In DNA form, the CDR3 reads TGTGCCAGCAGTTTAAAGTTAGGCAGGGGGCTGACGAACTATGGCTACACCTTC. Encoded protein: CASSLKLGRGLTNYGYTF.

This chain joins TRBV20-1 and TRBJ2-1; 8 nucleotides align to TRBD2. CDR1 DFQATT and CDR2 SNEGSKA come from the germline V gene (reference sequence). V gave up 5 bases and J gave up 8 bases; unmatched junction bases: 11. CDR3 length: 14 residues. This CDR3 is CSARPGTRMDEQFF. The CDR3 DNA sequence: TGCAGTGCTCGTCCCGGGACTAGAATGGATGAGCAGTTCTTC.

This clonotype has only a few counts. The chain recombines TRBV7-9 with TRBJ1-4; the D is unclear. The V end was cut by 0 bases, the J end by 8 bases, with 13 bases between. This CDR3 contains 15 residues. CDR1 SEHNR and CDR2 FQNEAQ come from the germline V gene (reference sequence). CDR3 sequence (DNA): TGTGCCAGCAGCTTAGCCGCTGGCGGAGGAGAAAAACTGTTTTTT. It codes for CASSLAAGGGEKLFF.

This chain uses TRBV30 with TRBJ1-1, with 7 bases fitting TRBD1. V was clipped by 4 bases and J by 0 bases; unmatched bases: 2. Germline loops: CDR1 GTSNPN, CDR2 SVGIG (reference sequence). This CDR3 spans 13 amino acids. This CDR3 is CAWMGQLNTEAFF. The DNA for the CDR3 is TGTGCCTGGATGGGACAGTTGAACACTGAAGCTTTCTTT.

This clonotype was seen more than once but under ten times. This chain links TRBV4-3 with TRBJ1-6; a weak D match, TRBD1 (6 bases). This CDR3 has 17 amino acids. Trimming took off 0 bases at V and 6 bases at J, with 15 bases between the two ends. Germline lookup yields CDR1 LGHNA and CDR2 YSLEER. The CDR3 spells CASSQDLGGVPNSPLHF. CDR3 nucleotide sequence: TGCGCCAGCAGCCAAGATCTAGGGGGGGTCCCTAATTCACCCCTCCACTTT.

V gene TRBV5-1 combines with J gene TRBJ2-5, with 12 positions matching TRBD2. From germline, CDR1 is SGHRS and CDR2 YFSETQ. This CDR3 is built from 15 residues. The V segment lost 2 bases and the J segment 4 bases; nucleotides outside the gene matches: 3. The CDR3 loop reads CASSFGLAGTETQYF. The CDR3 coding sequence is TGCGCCAGCAGCTTCGGACTAGCGGGGACAGAGACCCAGTACTTC.

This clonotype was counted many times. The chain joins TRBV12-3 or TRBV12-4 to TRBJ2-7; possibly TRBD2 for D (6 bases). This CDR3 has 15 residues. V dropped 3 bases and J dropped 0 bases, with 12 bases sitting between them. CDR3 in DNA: TGTGCCAGCAGTTTCCGTGGGGGGAGCTCCTACGAGCAGTACTTC. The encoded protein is CASSFRGGSSYEQYF.

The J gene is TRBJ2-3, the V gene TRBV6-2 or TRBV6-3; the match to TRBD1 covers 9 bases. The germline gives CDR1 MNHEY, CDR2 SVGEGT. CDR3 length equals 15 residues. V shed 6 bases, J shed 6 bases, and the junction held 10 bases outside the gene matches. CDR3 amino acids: CASREGDRDDDTQYF. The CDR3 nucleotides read TGTGCCAGCAGAGAAGGGGACAGGGATGACGATACGCAGTATTTT.

This chain's CDR3 is CASSYRMMRNEQYF. Written as DNA, the CDR3 is TGTGCCAGCAGTTACCGAATGATGAGGAATGAGCAGTACTTC. The rearrangement joins TRBV6-5 to TRBJ2-5, with D unclear. Germline V gene lookup returns CDR1 MNHEY and CDR2 SVGAGI. Trimming took 2 bases from V and 11 from J, leaving 18 bases between them. This CDR3 spans 14 amino acids.

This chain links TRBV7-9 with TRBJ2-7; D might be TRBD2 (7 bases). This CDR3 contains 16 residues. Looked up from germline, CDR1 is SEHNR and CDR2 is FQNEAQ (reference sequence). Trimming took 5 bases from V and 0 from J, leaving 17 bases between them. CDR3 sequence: CASSTPSGQSSYEQYF. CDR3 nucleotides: TGTGCCAGCAGCACACCTAGCGGACAGAGCTCCTACGAGCAGTACTTC.